Each of the 12 T cell receptor beta chains below was sequenced from the same sample in a study of control samples from healthy donors and cancer patients. Assay: immunoSEQ multiplex PCR; the TCRdb copy retains only in-frame clones and omits some. The table lists about 100,000 clones, 92% of them singletons. Sample: blood. These receptors originate from a woman between 18 and 29 years old in good health.

This rearrangement joins TRBV27 to TRBJ2-4; 9 nucleotides match TRBD1. Germline-derived CDR1 and CDR2 are MNHEY and SMNVEV (reference sequence). The CDR3 runs 14 residues. V shed 4 bases and J 6 bases; nucleotides not matched to a gene: 4. CDR3: CASSSPDRGNIQYF. In DNA form, the CDR3 reads TGTGCCAGCAGTTCCCCGGACAGGGGAAACATTCAGTACTTC.

The chain has TRBV4-3 and TRBJ2-1; D remains ambiguous. Looked up from germline, CDR1 is LGHNA and CDR2 is YSLEER. There are 14 residues in the CDR3. Trimming cost V 4 bases and J 6 bases, with 13 bases left between them. Written as DNA, the CDR3 is TGCGCCAGCAGCCGCACCCTAGTGTCCAATGAGCAGTTCTTC. Protein product: CASSRTLVSNEQFF.

J is TRBJ1-6 and V is TRBV15; 8 bases align to TRBD1. Germline CDR1 is LNHNV and CDR2 is YYDKDF (reference sequence). The V gene end was trimmed by 5 bases and the J gene end by 9 bases; junction bases not matched to a gene: 15. The CDR3 spans 17 residues. The CDR3 is CATSGLQTGGRSSPLHF. The CDR3 DNA reads as TGTGCCACCAGCGGTCTACAAACAGGGGGTAGGAGTTCACCCCTCCACTTT.

The chain has TRBV2 and TRBJ2-5; 9 bases line up with TRBD2. V shed 8 bases, J shed 5 bases, and the junction held 12 bases outside the gene matches. Germline V gives CDR1 SNHLY, CDR2 FYNNEI. This CDR3 has 15 amino acids. The CDR3 DNA sequence: TGTGCCAGCGAGGGACTAGCCGACGATCAGGAGACCCAGTACTTC. Amino acid sequence: CASEGLADDQETQYF.

This chain joins TRBV3-1 (or the pseudogene TRBV3-2) and TRBJ2-2; 7 bases map to TRBD1. The ends lost 6 bases at V and 6 bases at J; junction bases unmatched: 7. Germline CDR1 reads LGHDT; CDR2 reads YNNKEL (reference sequence). The CDR3 consists of 14 residues. DNA of the CDR3: TGTGCCAGCAGACAAAGGACAGGTCCCGGGGAGCTGTTTTTT. This gives the protein CASRQRTGPGELFF.

The genes are TRBV19 and TRBJ1-2; no clear D. V was clipped by 3 bases and J by 8 bases, with 16 bases between them. Germline V gene data show CDR1 as LNHDA and CDR2 as SQIVND (reference sequence). The CDR3 has 14 residues. CDR3 sequence (DNA): TGTGCCAGTAGTATTCAAGGTTCGTGGAGCGGCTACACCTTC. Protein product: CASSIQGSWSGYTF.

V gene TRBV4-2 combines with J gene TRBJ2-5; D perhaps matches TRBD2 (5 bases). The V and J ends lost 6 bases and 3 bases respectively, with 20 bases between them. The CDR3 loop spans 16 amino acids. Germline lookup yields CDR1 LGHNA and CDR2 YNFKEQ. The CDR3 sequence: CASSPTRKGIEETQYF. The DNA of the CDR3 is TGTGCCAGCAGTCCTACTAGAAAGGGCATTGAAGAGACCCAGTACTTC.

The chain couples TRBV7-2 to TRBJ1-1; no clear D. Deletions cut 4 bases from V and 1 base from J, with 16 bases between. The V gene's germline CDR1 is SGHTA and CDR2 FQGNSA. The CDR3 sequence is 16 residues long. The CDR3 DNA sequence: TGTGCCAGCAGCTCCCCTGCTTCAGGCTCGAACACTGAAGCTTTCTTT. Translating gives CASSSPASGSNTEAFF. Complete variable domain (other parts from reference TRBV7-2 and TRBJ1-1): GAGVSQSPSNKVTEKGKDVELRCDPISGHTALYWYRQSLGQGLEFLIYFQGNSAPDKSGLPSDRFSAERTGGSVSTLTIQRTQQEDSAVYLCASSSPASGSNTEAFFGQGTRLTVV.

This chain links TRBV28 with TRBJ1-3, with D tentatively TRBD1 (5 bases). The CDR3 runs to 13 residues. Germline V gives CDR1 MDHEN, CDR2 SYDVKM. The ends were cut back, 6 bases at V and 5 bases at J, with 11 bases in the middle. CDR3 coding DNA: TGTGCCAGCAGCCCACCGGGGCGAAACACCATATATTTT. This sequence encodes CASSPPGRNTIYF.

V is TRBV14 and J is TRBJ2-1; 9 nucleotides agree with TRBD2. V was pared by 4 bases and J by 15 bases, with 7 bases of the junction left unmatched. This CDR3 is built from 12 residues. Germline CDR1 and CDR2: SGHDN and FVKESK. This CDR3 reads CASSRDAGGWFF. The CDR3 DNA reads TGTGCCAGCAGCCGAGACGCGGGAGGGTGGTTCTTC. Full variable domain (remainder filled in from reference TRBV14 and TRBJ2-1): EAGVTQFPSHSVIEKGQTVTLRCDPISGHDNLYWYRRVMGKEIKFLLHFVKESKQDESGMPNNRFLAERTGGTYSTLKVQPAELEDSGVYFCASSRDAGGWFFGPGTRLTVL.

The chain couples TRBV5-5 to TRBJ2-1; D is unresolved. V lost 4 bases and J 5 bases, leaving 10 bases between the germline ends. This CDR3 has 13 residues. Germline assignment: CDR1 SGHKS and CDR2 YYEKEE (reference sequence). The CDR3 sequence is CASSLGRHNEQFF. The CDR3 DNA is TGTGCCAGCAGCCTGGGTCGGCACAATGAGCAGTTCTTC. Complete variable domain (other parts from reference TRBV5-5 and TRBJ2-1): DAGVTQSPTHLIKTRGQQVTLRCSPISGHKSVSWYQQVLGQGPQFIFQYYEKEERGRGNFPDRFSARQFPNYSSELNVNALLLGDSALYLCASSLGRHNEQFFGPGTRLTVL.

This chain joins TRBV27 and TRBJ2-1; TRBD2 matches 9 bases. CDR1 MNHEY and CDR2 SMNVEV come from the germline V gene (reference sequence). The trim removed 1 base at V and 1 base at J, leaving 2 bases unmatched. CDR3 length: 16 residues. CDR3 sequence (DNA): TGTGCCAGCAGTTTATATGCGGGAGGGTCCTACAATGAGCAGTTCTTC. Residues: CASSLYAGGSYNEQFF.